This entry lists 21 T cell receptor beta chains sequenced from one sample in a study of T cell responses to AZD1222 COVID-19 vaccine. Here immunoSEQ multiplex PCR was the method, and the copy in TCRdb shows in-frame clones only, minus some. The table has 95,000 to 150,000 clones, around nine tenths seen once; the top ten hold around 8%. This specimen consisted of peripheral blood, obtained on day 0 of AZD1222 vaccination. All receptors come from an adult in good health.

The CDR3 sequence: CASSLWTDARSRSNYNEQFF. CDR3 nucleotides: TGTGCCAGCAGTTTATGGACAGACGCGAGGAGCCGTTCAAACTACAATGAGCAGTTCTTC. The chain uses TRBV28 and TRBJ2-1; D is possibly TRBD1 (5 bases). CDR1 is MDHEN, CDR2 SYDVKM, per germline. Trimming shortened V by 0 bases and J by 3 bases, and 24 bases separated the two germline ends. This CDR3 is 20 amino acids long.

The chain recombines TRBV5-1 with TRBJ1-4; D might be TRBD1 (6 bases). The germline V gene encodes CDR1 SGHRS and CDR2 YFSETQ. This CDR3 has 15 residues. The germline V and J ends were trimmed by 5 bases and 6 bases, with 17 bases remaining between them. CDR3 region: CASSPKGEGDEKLFF. CDR3 in DNA: TGCGCCAGCAGTCCAAAGGGGGAGGGGGATGAAAAACTGTTTTTT.

This chain uses TRBV19 with TRBJ1-2, with a weak D call TRBD1 (5 bases). The ends were cut back, 9 bases at V and 0 bases at J, with 14 bases in the middle. The CDR3 has 14 residues. Germline V lookup: CDR1 LNHDA, CDR2 SQIVND (reference sequence). The CDR3, as DNA: TGTGCCAGCCTTGGAAGGGGAGCTAACTATGGCTACACCTTC. Protein product: CASLGRGANYGYTF.

The rearrangement uses TRBV28 and TRBJ1-5, with a weak D call TRBD1 (5 bases). Germline-derived CDR1 and CDR2 are MDHEN and SYDVKM. Trimming cost V 4 bases and J 0 bases, with 10 bases left between them. The CDR3 extends over 15 amino acids. CDR3 residues: CASSSGGYSNQPQHF. The CDR3 nucleotides are TGTGCCAGCAGTTCTGGGGGTTATAGCAATCAGCCCCAGCATTTT.

The chain couples TRBV6-5 to TRBJ1-5; weak D call: TRBD1 (5 bases). Germline V gene lookup returns CDR1 MNHEY and CDR2 SVGAGI. Between the trimmed V and J ends, which lost 6 bases and 7 bases, there was a span of 19 bases. The CDR3 extends over 15 amino acids. CDR3: CASRFKGHERQPQHF. The CDR3 region has the DNA TGTGCCAGCAGGTTTAAGGGGCACGAAAGACAGCCCCAGCATTTT.

This rearrangement joins TRBV30 to TRBJ1-1; D unclear. CDR3 length: 14 amino acids. Germline V lookup: CDR1 GTSNPN, CDR2 SVGIG (reference sequence). The V end was cut by 3 bases, the J end by 0 bases, with 11 bases between. The chain's CDR3 is CAWSLGSLNTEAFF. The CDR3 DNA is TGTGCCTGGAGCTTAGGCTCATTGAACACTGAAGCTTTCTTT.

The genes are TRBV6-5 and TRBJ1-2; maybe TRBD1 (5 bases). Germline V CDR1 and CDR2: MNHEY, SVGAGI. The V end lost 6 bases, the J end lost 4 bases, and 15 bases lay between the germline ends. This CDR3 is 14 amino acids long. In DNA, the CDR3 is TGTGCCAGCAGGGGTTTCGACAGCCCCTATGGCTACACCTTC. Translated: CASRGFDSPYGYTF.

The chain employs TRBV5-8 and TRBJ1-5; D remains ambiguous. CDR1 is SGHTS, CDR2 YDEGEE, per germline. V lost 5 bases and J lost 1, with 10 bases in between. The CDR3 covers 14 residues. The CDR3 is CASRRRTSNQPQHF. In nucleotides, the CDR3 is TGTGCCAGCAGAAGGAGGACCAGCAATCAGCCCCAGCATTTT. Complete variable domain (other parts from reference TRBV5-8 and TRBJ1-5): EAGVTQSPTHLIKTRGQQATLRCSPISGHTSVYWYQQALGLGLQFLLWYDEGEERNRGNFPPRFSGRQFPNYSSELNVNALELEDSALYLCASRRRTSNQPQHFGDGTRLSIL.

CDR3 region: CASKVTGRTDTQYF. As DNA, the CDR3 is TGTGCCAGTAAAGTGACAGGGAGGACAGATACGCAGTATTTT. This chain joins TRBV19 and TRBJ2-3, with D possibly TRBD1 on 7 matching bases. Germline-derived CDR1 and CDR2 are LNHDA and SQIVND (reference sequence). The V end lost 7 bases, the J end lost 3 bases, and 14 bases lay between the germline ends. The CDR3 covers 14 residues.

This chain connects TRBV29-1 to TRBJ2-1, with D perhaps assigned TRBD1 or TRBD2 (5 bases each). The germline V gene encodes CDR1 SQVTM and CDR2 ANQGSEA. The CDR3 totals 12 residues. The ends were cut back, 3 bases at V and 6 bases at J, with 9 bases in the middle. The CDR3 spells CSVEGTSNEQFF. CDR3 sequence (DNA): TGCAGCGTTGAGGGGACCTCCAATGAGCAGTTCTTC.

This clone was observed a handful of times. The chain is built from TRBV27 and TRBJ2-3; 7 bases agree with TRBD2. CDR1 and CDR2 (germline): MNHEY, SMNVEV (reference sequence). The CDR3 is 18 residues long. J lost 1 base, V lost 1 base, and 11 bases had no gene match. In DNA form, the CDR3 reads TGTGCCAGCAGTTTATGGAAAGTACCGGGACTACGCACAGATACGCAGTATTTT. It encodes CASSLWKVPGLRTDTQYF.

CDR3: CASSFTQTYEQYF. The DNA of the CDR3 is TGTGCCAGCAGTTTCACACAGACCTACGAGCAGTACTTC. This chain connects TRBV27 to TRBJ2-7; D unresolved. V shed 3 bases and J shed 2 bases, with 8 bases lying between them. This CDR3 is 13 amino acids long. Looked up from germline, CDR1 is MNHEY and CDR2 is SMNVEV (reference sequence).

Only one count was recorded for this clone. The rearrangement joins TRBV6-5 to TRBJ1-5, with TRBD1 as a possible D gene (5 bases). V lost 2 bases to trimming and J lost 1 base, with 6 bases between them. CDR1 MNHEY and CDR2 SVGAGI come from the germline V gene. The length of the CDR3 is 14 residues. CDR3 in DNA: TGTGCCAGCAGTTACAGGGACAGCAATCAGCCCCAGCATTTT. Translating gives CASSYRDSNQPQHF.

The genes are TRBV30 and TRBJ2-7; TRBD2 matches 9 bases. CDR3 length equals 14 residues. CDR1 GTSNPN and CDR2 SVGIG come from the germline V gene (reference sequence). V lost 2 bases to trimming and J lost 5 bases; unmatched junction nucleotides: 7. The CDR3 bases are TGTGCCTGGAGTCTGGCGGGGGGGCTCGACGAGCAGTACTTC. The encoded protein is CAWSLAGGLDEQYF.

J is TRBJ1-5 and V is TRBV30; no firm D call. This CDR3 region has 12 residues. Germline values: CDR1 GTSNPN, CDR2 SVGIG (reference sequence). The V and J ends lost 3 bases and 2 bases respectively, with 5 bases between them. CDR3 loop: CAWRTGNQPQHF. The CDR3 nucleotides read TGTGCCTGGAGAACGGGCAATCAGCCCCAGCATTTT.

This clone has a single count. The chain has TRBV18 and TRBJ2-2, with a possible D match to TRBD2 (6 bases). The CDR3 runs 16 residues. With 4 bases removed from V and 2 bases from J, the gap between germline ends came to 14 bases. The germline V gene encodes CDR1 KGHSH and CDR2 LQKENI. The CDR3 bases are TGTGCCAGCTCACTCTCTGGCGGGGCAAACACCGGGGAGCTGTTTTTT. Protein: CASSLSGGANTGELFF.

The chain joins TRBV18 to TRBJ1-1, with unresolved D. The germline V gene encodes CDR1 KGHSH and CDR2 LQKENI. Between the trimmed V and J ends, which lost 4 bases and 0 bases, there was a span of 12 bases. The CDR3 has 15 amino acids. CDR3 sequence: CASSRPGRMNTEAFF. The CDR3 coding sequence is TGTGCCAGCTCACGCCCGGGCCGGATGAACACTGAAGCTTTCTTT.

The chain is built from TRBV30 and TRBJ1-6, with TRBD1 as a possible D gene (5 bases). Germline V gene data show CDR1 as GTSNPN and CDR2 as SVGIG (reference sequence). V was cut by 0 bases and J by 10 bases, with 16 bases left in between. The CDR3 sequence is 15 residues long. The chain's CDR3 is CAWSVRGGRLSPLHF. CDR3 nucleotide sequence: TGTGCCTGGAGTGTACGGGGGGGGAGGCTGTCACCCCTCCACTTT.

This CDR3 is CASSLSNTDTQYF. CDR3 DNA: TGTGCCAGCAGCTTGTCGAACACAGATACGCAGTATTTT. The chain is built from TRBV5-4 and TRBJ2-3; D uncertain. Germline V gene lookup returns CDR1 SGHNT and CDR2 YYREEE (reference sequence). This CDR3 contains 13 residues. V lost 1 base and J lost 2, with 5 bases in between. Complete variable domain (other parts from reference TRBV5-4 and TRBJ2-3): ETGVTQSPTHLIKTRGQQVTLRCSSQSGHNTVSWYQQALGQGPQFIFQYYREEENGRGNFPPRFSGLQFPNYSSELNVNALELDDSALYLCASSLSNTDTQYFGPGTRLTVL.

The J gene is TRBJ1-4, the V gene TRBV11-2, with D perhaps TRBD1 (6 bases). This CDR3 comprises 15 residues. CDR1 and CDR2 (germline): SGHAT, FQNNGV. Trimming took off 5 bases at V and 4 bases at J, with 14 bases between the two ends. The CDR3 loop reads CASSHWTALNEKLFF. The DNA for the CDR3 is TGTGCCAGCAGCCATTGGACAGCTCTTAATGAAAAACTGTTTTTT.

This CDR3 reads CASSRLVENEQFF. For the CDR3, the DNA is TGCGCCAGCAGCCGTTTGGTAGAGAATGAGCAGTTCTTC. The chain is built from TRBV4-1 and TRBJ2-1; unclear D gene. The CDR3 loop spans 13 amino acids. Trimming took off 4 bases at V and 7 bases at J, with 11 bases between the two ends. The germline V gene encodes CDR1 MGHRA and CDR2 YSYEKL.